This T cell receptor beta chain was identified in a study of T cell responses to AZD1222 COVID-19 vaccine. TCRdb's table, derived via immunoSEQ multiplex PCR, lists solely in-frame clones and lacks some. This table has 70,000 to 85,000 clones, roughly 90% appearing once. The CDR3 extends over 12 amino acids. Germline CDR1 reads SQVTM; CDR2 reads ANQGSEA. The germline V and J ends were trimmed by 6 bases and 4 bases, with 12 bases remaining between them. The chain links TRBV29-1 to TRBJ1-1, with D unresolved. The clonotype comes from an adult in good health. Sequenced material: peripheral blood, taken on day 0 of AZD1222 vaccination. CDR3 in amino acids: CSVGRMGTEAFF. Here the CDR3 DNA reads TGCAGCGTAGGGCGTATGGGCACTGAAGCTTTCTTT. Looking up the rest from reference TRBV29-1 and TRBJ1-1 gives the full variable domain: SAVISQKPSRDICQRGTSLTIQCQVDSQVTMMFWYRQQPGQSLTLIATANQGSEATYESGFVIDKFPISRPNLTFSTLTVSNMSPEDSSIYLCSVGRMGTEAFFGQGTRLTVV.